The 30 T cell receptor beta chains below were found in one sample sequenced in a study of Ad26.COV2.S vaccination and SARS-CoV-2 variants. Sequenced by immunoSEQ multiplex PCR; TCRdb stores in-frame clones only, minus some. This repertoire shows about 250,000 clones, roughly 86% found once; its top ten account for over 2.5%. Sample treatment: some 19 received Ad26.COV2.S at low or high dose, single or two shots; five or six received placebo; per-sample allocation not given. After the first vaccine or placebo injection, samples were drawn on day 63. Material: peripheral blood, obtained in a trial of Ad26.COV2.S vaccine versus placebo. These receptors all come from a person between 18 and 65 years old who received the Ad26.COV2.S COVID-19 vaccine or a placebo.

V and J are TRBV4-3 and TRBJ1-1; maybe TRBD1 (5 bases). The V gene lost 7 bases and the J gene lost 8 bases, with 20 bases spanning the gap. Germline CDR1 reads LGHNA; CDR2 reads YSLEER. This CDR3 is 14 amino acids long. The chain's CDR3 is CASKYEGSVGEAFF. In DNA, the CDR3 is TGCGCCAGCAAATATGAGGGGTCCGTTGGGGAAGCTTTCTTT.

The chain uses TRBV28 and TRBJ2-3; D not certain. Germline assignment: CDR1 MDHEN and CDR2 SYDVKM. V was cut by 7 bases and J by 9 bases, with 20 bases left in between. The CDR3 runs 14 residues. The CDR3 is CASNEAGPTFTQYF. As DNA, the CDR3 is TGTGCCAGCAACGAAGCCGGCCCCACCTTCACGCAGTATTTT.

J is TRBJ2-5 and V is TRBV6-5; D possibly corresponds to TRBD2 (6 bases). The CDR3 sequence is 14 residues long. In germline, CDR1 is MNHEY, CDR2 SVGAGI. Trimming removed 4 bases from V and 6 bases from J, with 15 bases in between. The CDR3 nucleotides read TGTGCCAGCAGTTTTCTGGCTAGCGTAAAGACCCAGTACTTC. Encoded protein: CASSFLASVKTQYF.

This clone occurred a few times. The chain carries TRBV5-1 and TRBJ1-6; D gene ambiguous. CDR1 and CDR2 from the germline V gene are SGHRS and YFSETQ. Trimming cost V 4 bases and J 8 bases, with 13 bases left between them. This CDR3 contains 14 residues. The CDR3 here is CASSTGRIDSPLHF. CDR3 DNA sequence: TGCGCCAGCAGCACCGGACGGATTGATTCACCCCTCCACTTT.

The chain carries TRBV6-6 and TRBJ2-7, with 7 bases lining up with TRBD1. Germline CDR1 is MNHNY and CDR2 is SVGAGI (reference sequence). The CDR3 has 14 residues. V dropped 4 bases and J dropped 1; count of bases not matched to a gene: 4. Here the CDR3 reads CASSFPDRSYEQYF. CDR3 DNA sequence: TGTGCCAGCAGTTTCCCGGACAGGTCCTACGAGCAGTACTTC.

This chain uses TRBV5-4 with TRBJ1-2; no firm D call. From germline, CDR1 is SGHNT and CDR2 YYREEE (reference sequence). The CDR3 covers 14 residues. V was pared by 2 bases and J by 4 bases, with 12 bases between. In DNA form, the CDR3 reads TGTGCCAGCAGCTTAAGCGGGGTAGGCTATGGCTACACCTTC. Its protein product is CASSLSGVGYGYTF.

This chain joins TRBV5-4 and TRBJ1-2; no firm D call. Germline assignment: CDR1 SGHNT and CDR2 YYREEE (reference sequence). The CDR3 covers 13 residues. V was shortened by 5 bases and J by 0 bases, with 8 bases between the two germline ends. Here the CDR3 DNA reads TGTGCCAGCAGTTTAAGAACTAACTATGGCTACACCTTC. It codes for CASSLRTNYGYTF.

The chain employs TRBV27 and TRBJ1-1; maybe TRBD1 (6 bases). CDR3 length: 14 amino acids. Germline CDR1 reads MNHEY; CDR2 reads SMNVEV (reference sequence). V lost 7 bases to trimming and J lost 0 bases, with 12 bases between them. The DNA of the CDR3 is TGTGCCAGCAAGACAGGCGGGATGAACACTGAAGCTTTCTTT. Translating it yields CASKTGGMNTEAFF.

The chain has TRBV3-1 (or the pseudogene TRBV3-2) and TRBJ2-3; 7 positions agree with TRBD2. The V segment lost 2 bases and the J segment 3 bases; nucleotides outside the gene matches: 8. CDR1 is LGHDT and CDR2 is YNNKEL in the germline V gene (reference sequence). The CDR3 loop spans 16 amino acids. The CDR3 reads CASSQTGGRETDTQYF. Written as DNA, the CDR3 is TGTGCCAGCAGCCAAACTGGGGGGAGGGAGACAGATACGCAGTATTTT.

The gene calls are TRBV6-5 and TRBJ2-7; tentatively, D is TRBD1 (8 bases). Germline V gene data show CDR1 as MNHEY and CDR2 as SVGAGI. V was shortened by 7 bases and J by 4 bases, with 17 bases between the two germline ends. The CDR3 consists of 14 residues. The chain's CDR3 is CASTVNRGGYEQYF. In nucleotides, the CDR3 is TGTGCCAGCACCGTAAACAGGGGGGGGTACGAGCAGTACTTC.

This clone was counted a few times. The CDR3 loop reads CASRPVRGSYEQYF. The DNA of the CDR3 is TGTGCCAGCAGACCCGTTCGGGGCTCCTACGAGCAGTACTTC. This chain uses TRBV11-2 with TRBJ2-7; possible D gene TRBD2, 5 bases. Germline CDR1 is SGHAT and CDR2 is FQNNGV. The V end lost 6 bases, the J end lost 0 bases, and 12 bases lay between the germline ends. The CDR3 totals 14 residues. Complete variable domain (other parts from reference TRBV11-2 and TRBJ2-7): EAGVAQSPRYKIIEKRQSVAFWCNPISGHATLYWYQQILGQGPKLLIQFQNNGVVDDSQLPKDRFSAERLKGVDSTLKIQPAKLEDSAVYLCASRPVRGSYEQYFGPGTRLTVT.

The chain carries TRBV4-1 and TRBJ2-7; D is undetermined. This CDR3 has 14 residues. Trimming removed 3 bases at V and 4 bases at J, with 13 bases between. CDR1 and CDR2 (germline): MGHRA, YSYEKL. Written as DNA, the CDR3 is TGCGCCAGCAGCCACAACAACCGCGCGTACGAGCAGTACTTC. Its protein is CASSHNNRAYEQYF.

This rearrangement joins TRBV12-5 to TRBJ2-4; 10 nucleotides agree with TRBD2. V lost 5 bases, J lost 5 bases, and 6 bases stayed unmatched. The CDR3 loop spans 15 amino acids. CDR1 and CDR2 from the germline V gene are LGHNT and FRNRAP. The CDR3 nucleotides are TGTGCTAGTGGTCCGGCCGGGACTAGCGAAAACATTCAGTACTTC. Translating gives CASGPAGTSENIQYF. Combining the CDR3 with reference TRBV12-5 and TRBJ2-4 gives the whole variable domain DARVTQTPRHKVTEMGQEVTMRCQPILGHNTVFWYRQTMMQGLELLAYFRNRAPLDDSGMPKDRFSAEMPDATLATLKIQPSEPRDSAVYFCASGPAGTSENIQYFGAGTRLSVL.

By proportion, this clone is hyperexpanded (1% or more). The V and J genes are TRBV6-5 and TRBJ2-7; D is perhaps TRBD1 (5 bases). The CDR3 totals 13 residues. The germline V and J ends were trimmed by 0 bases and 5 bases, with 8 bases remaining between them. Germline lookup yields CDR1 MNHEY and CDR2 SVGAGI. Written as DNA, the CDR3 is TGTGCCAGCAGTTACTCGGGGCAGGACGAGCAGTACTTC. It yields the protein CASSYSGQDEQYF.

In DNA form, the CDR3 reads TGTGCCAGCAGTTTAACAGCAGCGAGTAGCGAGCAGTACTTC. As protein: CASSLTAASSEQYF. The chain is built from TRBV27 and TRBJ2-7, with D unresolved. CDR3 length equals 14 residues. The V end lost 2 bases, the J end lost 6 bases, and 14 bases lay between the germline ends. From germline, CDR1 is MNHEY and CDR2 SMNVEV (reference sequence).

V and J are TRBV5-1 and TRBJ2-2; tentative D call: TRBD1 (5 bases). Trimming cost V 2 bases and J 6 bases, with 11 bases left between them. Germline V CDR1 and CDR2: SGHRS, YFSETQ. The CDR3 totals 14 residues. The CDR3: CASSLRQGAGELFF. The CDR3 DNA sequence: TGCGCCAGCAGCTTACGGCAGGGCGCCGGGGAGCTGTTTTTT.

The J gene is TRBJ1-2, the V gene TRBV6-5, with a tentative D call TRBD1 (5 bases). Germline values: CDR1 MNHEY, CDR2 SVGAGI. Trimming pared 6 bases from V and 4 bases from J, leaving 12 bases between. This CDR3 contains 13 residues. This CDR3 is CASRPDRGYGYTF. The DNA of the CDR3 is TGTGCCAGCAGACCTGACAGAGGCTATGGCTACACCTTC.

The chain carries TRBV4-1 and TRBJ2-3, with 10 bases identical to TRBD2. CDR3 size: 20 residues. Per the germline V gene, CDR1 is MGHRA and CDR2 is YSYEKL. The J segment lost 0 bases and the V segment lost 3 bases, leaving 15 bases of the junction unmatched. The CDR3 is CASSQKGGTSGGASTDTQYF. The CDR3 coding sequence is TGCGCCAGCAGCCAGAAGGGAGGAACCAGCGGGGGGGCTAGCACAGATACGCAGTATTTT.

This chain uses TRBV28 with TRBJ2-3; 12 bases match TRBD2. Germline trimming cut 4 bases from V and 6 bases from J; bases unmatched to any gene: 5. The CDR3 length is 15 residues. The V gene's germline CDR1 is MDHEN and CDR2 SYDVKM. CDR3 loop: CASSSSGRAMDTQYF. The DNA for the CDR3 is TGTGCCAGCAGTTCTAGCGGGAGGGCCATGGATACGCAGTATTTT. The whole variable domain, remainder taken from reference TRBV28 and TRBJ2-3, is DVKVTQSSRYLVKRTGEKVFLECVQDMDHENMFWYRQDPGLGLRLIYFSYDVKMKEKGDIPEGYSVSREKKERFSLILESASTNQTSMYLCASSSSGRAMDTQYFGPGTRLTVL.

This clone was seen a single time. This chain uses TRBV2 with TRBJ2-1, with D possibly matching TRBD2 (6 bases). Germline V gives CDR1 SNHLY, CDR2 FYNNEI. The V and J ends lost 3 bases and 3 bases respectively, with 12 bases between them. The length of the CDR3 is 15 residues. Here the CDR3 reads CASSENLGGYNEQFF. The DNA for the CDR3 is TGTGCCAGCAGTGAGAACCTGGGGGGCTACAATGAGCAGTTCTTC.

Comments on this clone: In the same sample, other DNA sequences code for this CDR3. J is TRBJ1-1 and V is TRBV10-3; 7 nucleotides match TRBD1. Germline assignment: CDR1 ENHRY and CDR2 SYGVKD. This CDR3 has 12 amino acids. The junction had 2 bases not matched to a gene; V was cut back by 6 bases and J by 4 bases. The CDR3 sequence is CAIRGTATEAFF. The CDR3 region has the DNA TGTGCCATCAGGGGGACAGCCACTGAAGCTTTCTTT.

CDR3 protein: CSAERGSYNEQFF. As DNA, the CDR3 is TGCAGCGCAGAGCGGGGCTCCTACAATGAGCAGTTCTTC. The chain links TRBV29-1 to TRBJ2-1; 7 bases fit TRBD2. V was pared by 7 bases and J by 0 bases, with 3 bases of the junction left unmatched. In germline, CDR1 is SQVTM, CDR2 ANQGSEA. The CDR3 contains 13 residues.

This rearrangement joins TRBV5-1 to TRBJ1-1, with 8 bases lining up with TRBD1. This CDR3 spans 18 amino acids. V lost 0 bases to trimming and J lost 1 base; unmatched junction nucleotides: 11. Germline lookup yields CDR1 SGHRS and CDR2 YFSETQ. The CDR3 region is CASSLGTGLSRTNTEAFF. The CDR3 region has the DNA TGCGCCAGCAGCTTGGGGACAGGGTTGTCCCGGACGAACACTGAAGCTTTCTTT.

The rearrangement joins TRBV29-1 to TRBJ1-2; D possibly corresponds to TRBD1 (5 bases). The CDR3 runs to 11 residues. The germline V gene has CDR1 SQVTM and CDR2 ANQGSEA. Trimming removed 6 bases from V and 8 bases from J, with 13 bases in between. The CDR3 nucleotides read TGCAGCGTCGGGGGGACCCAAGGCTACACCTTC. Amino acids: CSVGGTQGYTF.

This chain uses TRBV3-1 (or the pseudogene TRBV3-2) with TRBJ2-2; a weak D match, TRBD2 (5 bases). The V end lost 2 bases, the J end lost 5 bases, and 12 bases lay between the germline ends. Per germline, CDR1 LGHDT and CDR2 YNNKEL (reference sequence). CDR3 length equals 15 residues. This CDR3 is CASSQPGSGTGELFF. In nucleotides, the CDR3 is TGTGCCAGCAGCCAACCCGGCTCGGGAACCGGGGAGCTGTTTTTT.

The V and J genes are TRBV9 and TRBJ2-1; 8 bases line up with TRBD2. Germline V lookup: CDR1 SGDLS, CDR2 YYNGEE. With V trimmed by 4 bases and J by 15 bases, 12 bases remained unmatched. This CDR3 is 13 amino acids long. For the CDR3, the DNA is TGTGCCAGCAGCCCCCCCGGCGGGACTAGTCTGTTCTTC. It encodes CASSPPGGTSLFF.

The rearrangement uses TRBV28 and TRBJ1-4; 7 bases fit TRBD1. Germline V gene sequence: CDR1 MDHEN, CDR2 SYDVKM. The CDR3 totals 15 residues. V was pared by 7 bases and J by 4 bases, with 9 bases of the junction left unmatched. The DNA for the CDR3 is TGTGCCAGCACCCTATCACAGGGGTTTAATGAAAAACTGTTTTTT. It encodes CASTLSQGFNEKLFF.

The sample holds a few counts of this clone. The rearrangement uses TRBV6-5 and TRBJ1-2, with 7 bases that match TRBD1. V lost 0 bases, J lost 7 bases, and 5 bases stayed unmatched. Germline V gene data show CDR1 as MNHEY and CDR2 as SVGAGI. The CDR3 covers 14 residues. The CDR3 nucleotides read TGTGCCAGCAGTTACTCCCAGGGGGTAGGTGGCTACACCTTC. It yields the protein CASSYSQGVGGYTF.

V gene TRBV7-2 combines with J gene TRBJ2-3, with D tentatively TRBD2 (5 bases). The germline V gene has CDR1 SGHTA and CDR2 FQGNSA. The CDR3 sequence is 12 residues long. The V end was cut by 6 bases, the J end by 3 bases, with 7 bases between. The CDR3 region is CASRGGTDTQYF. In DNA form, the CDR3 reads TGTGCCAGCAGGGGCGGGACAGATACGCAGTATTTT.

The chain couples TRBV6-5 to TRBJ1-1; TRBD1 is a possible D gene (5 bases). CDR1 is MNHEY, CDR2 SVGAGI, per germline. The CDR3 has 16 amino acids. Trimming removed 3 bases at V and 5 bases at J, with 19 bases between. CDR3 in DNA: TGTGCCAGCAGTTATAGGGCCCCTAGGGGAGGGACTGAAGCTTTCTTT. Amino acid sequence: CASSYRAPRGGTEAFF.